The present TCR beta chain was sequenced within a study of shared clonotypes between healthy human individuals (dated by TCRdb to 2018 to 2020). Describing the broader study: Two women and three men aged 18 to 49 years were included in the cohort. To increase sequencing depth and limit assay-specific biases, TCR repertoire library preparation and sequencing were carried out by different laboratories using diverse techniques. Per donor, leukapheresis produced somewhere between about 0.8 and 9 billion PBMCs. To estimate repertoire size and how much clonotype sharing occurs between individuals, the study deeply sequenced the blood TCR repertoires of several healthy adults. Summary of the overall study and its limitations: Only blood was sampled, and tissue TCR repertoires likely differ from those in blood. Based on pairwise subsampling, the degree of clonotype sharing among donors was expected to be affected by sequencing depth. Because the study included only a small number of donors, the genetic and exposure-history diversity represented was limited.

Donors were healthy HIV-negative adults with no recently reported acute infections or vaccinations. Every donor was a Caucasian adult living in Nashville, Tennessee, USA. For unsorted samples, 80 million to 100 million PBMCs were counted, and genomic DNA was extracted using the QIAamp DNA Blood Mini kit. Blood was collected by leukapheresis, and PBMCs were isolated by Ficoll-Histopaque density gradient centrifugation and then cryopreserved in liquid nitrogen vapor phase. Concerning this clone: Its cognate antigen has yet to be identified. The sample holds no much larger clone one base away, and base qualities are not on file. Other DNA sequences in this specimen translate into the identical CDR3.

Using the deep immunoSEQ assay, multiplex PCR amplified TCR CDR3 regions from genomic DNA. Extracted genomic DNA from each cell subset was distributed evenly across all wells of several immunoSEQ 96-well plates, and each plate was treated as a replicate. For unsorted PBMC, around 300 ng genomic DNA, equal to tens of thousands of T cell genomes, was loaded into each replicate PCR. Unsorted PBMC genomic DNA was sequenced across ten immunoSEQ deep assay plates. Purified libraries were quantified with a Qubit 3.0 fluorometer, sized on a Bioanalyzer 2100, and re-quantified with the KAPA Library Quantification kit. Every immunoSEQ 96-well plate was sequenced on a separate single-read 150-cycle Illumina NextSeq 550 flow cell. The study's own analysis went as follows. The immunoSEQ output contained only junctional sequences without quality scores, so filtering could not match that applied to full-length reads. Sequences were annotated with PyIR, a Python wrapper for IgBLAST v1.9, using IMGT germline references to assign V/J genes and CDR3. Reads were removed for weak V/J assignments (E-value above 1e-6), missing CDR3, stop codons, out-of-frame junctions, or ambiguous translated residues. V3J clonotypes were defined by identical inferred V gene, J gene, and CDR3 amino acid sequence. To compute the percentage overlap between repertoires, the number of shared unique clonotypes was divided by the size of the smaller repertoire. Richness of each repertoire was evaluated using RTK rarefaction, the Chao1 estimator, and Recon v2.1 estimates of unobserved clonotypes. In its TCRdb copy, this immuneACCESS table keeps in-frame sequences only and misses some clones. Where compared with another copy, unresolved V genes explain less than half of these, and the others have no known cause. Clone size and V and J calls were adopted from that table, with D and trimming inferred from the DNA. Counted in this sample were approximately 470,000 clones; about 85% of them appeared once. 9.5% to 15% of the sample belongs to the ten largest clones.

The CDR3 numbers 14 residues from cysteine through phenylalanine. Just the 42-base CDR3 DNA is kept, in frame starting at base 1. Taken from the germline V gene, the CDR1 and CDR2 loops are MDHEN and SYDVKM. V lost 5 bases and J lost 2 bases; the stretch between them is 13 bases long. Source material: PBMCs. The clonotype comes from a middle-aged woman in good health. Some clones in this sample may be carry-over from other donors' samples. The sequence links TRBV28 to TRBJ2-7; the best D guess is TRBD2, with 6 bases matching. The nucleotide sequence is TGTGCCAGCAGTCTTCCTAGCGTTCCCTACGAGCAGTACTTC. Its protein product is CASSLPSVPYEQYF.